This TCR beta chain is from a study of T-cell memory formation after mild COVID-19. Overall study: Each donor largely had its own TCR clusters. Study-wide results and caveats: Among contracting clones, CD4+ were mainly CM/EM and CD8+ enriched in EMRA. Contracting clones from day 15 to 85 had balanced CD4/CD8; later expanders favoured CD4+.

Germline V gene lookup returns CDR1 GTSNPN and CDR2 SVGIG (reference sequence). With 5 bases removed from V and 8 bases from J, the gap between germline ends came to 10 bases. CDR3 size: 12 residues. Constant-segment-primed 5'RACE gave TCR alpha and TCR beta cDNA libraries with sample barcodes and UMIs. A single record per CDR3 protein comes from TCRdb applying MiXCR to the 5' RACE reads. This table holds about 190,000 distinct CDR3 sequences, 15% to 20% found once. Remarks on this clonotype: As yet, its antigen is unknown.

The receptor's source is an adult woman who had mild COVID-19 (a few samples of this study predate the infection). Cell type and time point are not known. This rearrangement joins TRBV30 to TRBJ1-6, with D perhaps matching TRBD1 (6 bases). The specimen sequenced was PBMCs or a T cell subset sorted from them (not recorded which). The CDR3 DNA follows: TGTGCCTGGGCGGACAGTTATTCACCCCTCCACTTT. This encodes CAWADSYSPLHF.